Below are 27 T cell receptor beta chains sequenced from a single sample in a study of T cells in Graves' hyperthyroidism and ophthalmopathy. The TCR beta CDR3 regions underwent amplification using RNA transcripts as the source. When the TCR CDR3 underwent first-round RT-PCR, the HTBI primer set was used. TCRdb independently ran MiXCR on the multiplex PCR reads; one entry per CDR3 protein. Among around 380,000 distinct CDR3 sequences, approximately 13% were seen once, and the ten largest hold under 25%. Sequencing was carried out using blood. The receptors shown here come from a man aged 25 to 40 with Graves' hyperthyroidism that later progressed to Graves' ophthalmopathy.

A few counts support this clonotype. At one end the junction does not follow the germline gene, possibly because of a read error. The rearrangement joins TRBV6-5 to TRBJ2-1, with 8 bases aligning to TRBD2. The CDR3 sequence is 15 residues long. Germline V lookup: CDR1 MNHEY, CDR2 SVGAGI. DNA of the CDR3: TGTGCCGGCAGTTACGGGGGGGTGACAAACAATGAGCAGTTCTTC. It specifies CAGSYGGVTNNEQFF.

J is TRBJ2-7 and V is TRBV25-1; D possibly corresponds to TRBD2 (5 bases). The V gene lost 3 bases and the J gene lost 2 bases, with 11 bases spanning the gap. The CDR3 runs 14 residues. Germline V gene sequence: CDR1 MGHDK, CDR2 SYGVNS. The CDR3: CASSEIGVAYEQYF. CDR3 DNA: TGTGCCAGCAGTGAGATCGGGGTAGCCTACGAGCAGTACTTC.

This clonotype has a count of ten or more. This CDR3 reads CSVVVGTGVSSYEQYF. The CDR3 coding sequence is TGCAGCGTTGTGGTTGGGACAGGGGTGAGTTCCTACGAGCAGTACTTC. The chain joins TRBV29-1 to TRBJ2-7, with 10 bases that match TRBD1. Germline CDR1 is SQVTM and CDR2 is ANQGSEA. Germline trimming cut 4 bases from V and 1 base from J; bases unmatched to any gene: 10. The CDR3 covers 16 residues.

This clonotype has at least ten counts. This CDR3 reads CASSLDSPSTDTQYF. The CDR3 DNA is TGTGCCAGCAGCTTAGACTCGCCAAGCACAGATACGCAGTATTTT. This chain uses TRBV11-2 with TRBJ2-3; D is uncertain. The CDR3 covers 15 residues. Trimming shortened V by 0 bases and J by 0 bases, and 7 bases separated the two germline ends. Germline loops: CDR1 SGHAT, CDR2 FQNNGV.

The chain carries TRBV28 and TRBJ1-6; D unresolved. The CDR3 contains 14 residues. The germline gives CDR1 MDHEN, CDR2 SYDVKM. V was pared by 5 bases and J by 6 bases, with 11 bases between. Here the CDR3 DNA reads TGTGCCAGCAGTAAACAGAGGACTAATTCACCCCTCCACTTT. This sequence encodes CASSKQRTNSPLHF.

This clonotype appeared many times. The chain has TRBV11-1 and TRBJ2-1, with D maybe TRBD2 (7 bases). V lost 5 bases and J lost 7, with 18 bases in between. Germline CDR1 reads SGHAT; CDR2 reads FQDESV (reference sequence). The CDR3 runs to 15 residues. The CDR3 loop reads CASSPSWRGRNEQFF. CDR3 nucleotide sequence: TGTGCCAGCAGCCCATCCTGGCGGGGGCGGAATGAGCAGTTCTTC.

This clonotype was recorded many times. The chain is built from TRBV27 and TRBJ2-7; 7 bases agree with TRBD1. This CDR3 region has 17 residues. Trimming at V came to 1 base and at J to 4 bases, leaving 13 bases not matched to a gene. Germline assignment: CDR1 MNHEY and CDR2 SMNVEV (reference sequence). The CDR3 sequence is CASSLLVPLEQGYEQYF. The CDR3 DNA follows: TGTGCCAGCAGTTTATTAGTCCCCCTTGAACAGGGGTACGAGCAGTACTTC.

This clonotype was found a few times. The rearrangement links TRBV7-9 to TRBJ2-7, with a tentative D call TRBD2 (5 bases). This CDR3 spans 15 amino acids. Trimming cost V 5 bases and J 0 bases, with 14 bases left between them. Germline loops: CDR1 SEHNR, CDR2 FQNEAQ (reference sequence). Written as DNA, the CDR3 is TGTGCCAGCAGCGAGGGCCCAGACAACTCCTACGAGCAGTACTTC. Residues: CASSEGPDNSYEQYF.

This clonotype came up a few times. The V call is TRBV12-5, the J call TRBJ2-1, with TRBD1 matching over 9 bases. This CDR3 spans 16 amino acids. V dropped 2 bases and J dropped 2; count of bases not matched to a gene: 4. The germline V gene has CDR1 LGHNT and CDR2 FRNRAP. CDR3 bases: TGTGCTAGTGGTTTGTTTCGGGACAGGGCCTACAATGAGCAGTTCTTC. Translating it yields CASGLFRDRAYNEQFF.

V usage is TRBV18 and J usage is TRBJ1-4; D is perhaps TRBD1 (5 bases). Between the trimmed V and J ends, which lost 6 bases and 0 bases, there was a span of 14 bases. The CDR3 has 16 amino acids. CDR1 and CDR2 from the germline V gene are KGHSH and LQKENI. CDR3 sequence (DNA): TGTGCCAGCTCCCGACTGACAGCCGCAACTAATGAAAAACTGTTTTTT. Residues: CASSRLTAATNEKLFF.

The table lists this clonotype with many counts. CDR3 residues: CASGWGQKIETQYF. The CDR3 region has the DNA TGTGCCAGTGGGTGGGGACAGAAGATAGAGACCCAGTACTTC. The genes are TRBV19 and TRBJ2-5; 7 bases match TRBD1. CDR1 is LNHDA and CDR2 is SQIVND in the germline V gene (reference sequence). The V segment lost 8 bases and the J segment 4 bases; nucleotides outside the gene matches: 10. The CDR3 covers 14 residues.

This clonotype was seen ten or more times. This CDR3 is CSAPTGTYEQYF. The CDR3 nucleotides read TGCAGTGCCCCGACAGGGACCTACGAGCAGTACTTC. The V call is TRBV20-1, the J call TRBJ2-7; 7 nucleotides align to TRBD1. Germline V CDR1 and CDR2: DFQATT, SNEGSKA (reference sequence). CDR3 length: 12 amino acids. V dropped 6 bases and J dropped 2; count of bases not matched to a gene: 4.

This clonotype was seen a few times. This chain uses TRBV6-2 or TRBV6-3 with TRBJ2-7; no reliable D call. Trimming pared 7 bases from V and 6 bases from J, leaving 13 bases between. The CDR3 spans 12 residues. Germline V CDR1 and CDR2: MNHEY, SVGEGT. Here the CDR3 reads CASTRPRAEQYF. CDR3 in DNA: TGTGCCAGCACCCGACCCCGAGCCGAGCAGTACTTC.

Many counts were recorded for this clonotype. The chain is built from TRBV12-3 or TRBV12-4 and TRBJ1-1; maybe TRBD1 (5 bases). Trimming stripped 6 bases from V and 9 bases from J, with 17 bases between. The CDR3 sequence is 13 residues long. CDR3 sequence: CASSRTPAGKAFF. DNA of the CDR3: TGTGCCAGCAGCCGAACGCCGGCAGGGAAAGCTTTCTTT.

The rearrangement links TRBV6-1 to TRBJ2-7, with TRBD1 matching 10 bases. With 5 bases clipped from V and 6 bases from J, the junction kept 10 bases outside the gene matches. CDR1 MNHNS and CDR2 SASEGT come from the germline V gene. The CDR3 totals 15 residues. CDR3 sequence: CASSSPGTGAVEQYF. The CDR3 coding sequence is TGTGCCAGCAGTTCCCCCGGGACAGGGGCAGTCGAGCAGTACTTC.

This clonotype was found many times. This chain links TRBV20-1 with TRBJ2-7, with 9 nucleotides matching TRBD1. The CDR3 is 14 residues long. Germline V lookup: CDR1 DFQATT, CDR2 SNEGSKA (reference sequence). Losses at the gene ends were 6 bases for V and 0 bases for J; bases not matched to a gene: 6. CDR3 DNA: TGCAGTGCCCGACGGACAGGGGCCTCCTACGAGCAGTACTTC. Translated: CSARRTGASYEQYF.

This clonotype was seen more than once but under ten times. The chain combines TRBV6-4 with TRBJ2-3; tentatively, D is TRBD1 (6 bases). Germline V gene data show CDR1 as MRHNA and CDR2 as SNTAGT. The ends were cut back, 5 bases at V and 3 bases at J, with 9 bases in the middle. The CDR3 runs to 13 residues. CDR3 in amino acids: CASSPGETDTQYF. DNA for the CDR3: TGTGCCAGCAGTCCAGGGGAGACAGATACGCAGTATTTT.

V is TRBV7-3 and J is TRBJ1-4; possible D gene TRBD1, 5 bases. Germline CDR1 and CDR2: SGHTA and FQGTGA. The CDR3 is made up of 16 amino acids. Trimming removed 0 bases at V and 0 bases at J, with 8 bases between. The CDR3, as DNA: TGTGCCAGCAGCTTAACGGGACGTCCAACTAATGAAAAACTGTTTTTT. Its translation is CASSLTGRPTNEKLFF.

This clonotype was recorded many times. This chain joins TRBV6-1 and TRBJ1-1, with D unclear. The CDR3 runs to 15 residues. V lost 2 bases, J lost 3 bases, and 13 bases lay in between. Per germline, CDR1 MNHNS and CDR2 SASEGT. This chain's CDR3 is CASSEKYGVDTEAFF. CDR3 coding DNA: TGTGCCAGCAGTGAAAAGTATGGGGTGGACACTGAAGCTTTCTTT.

The chain employs TRBV3-1 and TRBJ2-1; 13 bases are a match to TRBD2. CDR3 size: 16 residues. Unmatched junction bases numbered 2, after V lost 1 base and J lost 5 bases. Germline V gene sequence: CDR1 LGHDT, CDR2 YNNKEL (reference sequence). CDR3 sequence reads: CASSQGTSGGHNEQFF. The CDR3 DNA follows: TGTGCCAGCAGCCAAGGGACTAGCGGGGGTCACAATGAGCAGTTCTTC.

About this clonotype itself: Germline is not matched at one junction end, which may reflect a read error. The gene calls are TRBV5-1 and TRBJ2-1; D gene uncertain. The CDR3 covers 11 residues. CDR1 and CDR2 from the germline V gene are SGHRS and YFSETQ. In nucleotides, the CDR3 is TGCGCCGGCAGCTTCTACAATGAGCAGTTCTTC. Its protein product is CAGSFYNEQFF.

This clonotype has more than one count but fewer than ten. The chain recombines TRBV5-1 with TRBJ1-1; 7 nucleotides agree with TRBD1. Unmatched junction bases numbered 15, after V lost 4 bases and J lost 3 bases. The CDR3 length is 17 residues. Per the germline V gene, CDR1 is SGHRS and CDR2 is YFSETQ. CDR3 sequence (DNA): TGCGCCAGCAGCATCCGACAGGGTTCGTTTGGGGACACTGAAGCTTTCTTT. The encoded protein is CASSIRQGSFGDTEAFF.

V and J are TRBV5-5 and TRBJ1-4; the match to TRBD1 covers 8 bases. V lost 3 bases, J lost 4 bases, and 8 bases stayed unmatched. The CDR3 contains 16 residues. Germline values: CDR1 SGHKS, CDR2 YYEKEE (reference sequence). CDR3 DNA sequence: TGTGCCAGCAGCTCTACCGCAGGGGGCTTTAATGAAAAACTGTTTTTT. Protein product: CASSSTAGGFNEKLFF.

This clonotype was picked up many times. This chain connects TRBV28 to TRBJ1-6, with 10 bases identical to TRBD1. Looked up from germline, CDR1 is MDHEN and CDR2 is SYDVKM. This CDR3 has 14 residues. J was trimmed by 9 bases and V by 8 bases; bases with no gene match: 7. The CDR3 is CASYRDRGVSPLHF. In DNA, the CDR3 is TGTGCCAGCTATCGGGACAGGGGAGTTTCACCCCTCCACTTT.

This clonotype was found many times. This sequence joins TRBV2 and TRBJ2-3; the D is unclear. The CDR3 has 13 residues. Per germline, CDR1 SNHLY and CDR2 FYNNEI. V was clipped by 5 bases and J by 5 bases, with 11 bases between them. In DNA, the CDR3 is TGTGCCAGCAGTAACATGGGCATAGATACGCAGTATTTT. Residues: CASSNMGIDTQYF.

This clonotype was recorded a few times. The genes are TRBV7-6 and TRBJ1-1, with 9 bases identical to TRBD1. With 4 bases clipped from V and 1 base from J, the junction kept 4 bases outside the gene matches. CDR3 length equals 15 residues. Germline V gives CDR1 SGHVS, CDR2 FNYEAQ. DNA of the CDR3: TGTGCCAGCAGCTCCTGGGACAGGGAGAACACTGAAGCTTTCTTT. It translates to CASSSWDRENTEAFF.

This clonotype was detected a few times. The chain combines TRBV5-8 with TRBJ1-4; D is ambiguous. Deletions cut 0 bases from V and 6 bases from J, with 12 bases between. Per germline, CDR1 SGHTS and CDR2 YDEGEE. The CDR3 runs 15 residues. CDR3 nucleotide sequence: TGTGCCAGCAGCTTGGGAAGGGCGGTCGATGAAAAACTGTTTTTT. This sequence encodes CASSLGRAVDEKLFF.